Each of the 27 T cell receptor beta chains below was sequenced from the same sample in a study of blood T cell repertoires in COVID-19. The protocol was immunoSEQ multiplex PCR, while the TCRdb copy is restricted to in-frame clones and leaves out a portion. The sample carries just over 300,000 clones, more than 75% recorded once. The source material was PBMCs or T cells enriched from blood (not recorded which). These receptors were obtained from a man aged 25-40 years who had recovered from COVID-19.

The chain couples TRBV24-1 to TRBJ2-1; TRBD2 agrees at 10 bases. Looked up from germline, CDR1 is KGHDR and CDR2 is SFDVKD. V shed 5 bases and J 13 bases; nucleotides not matched to a gene: 7. The CDR3 extends over 13 amino acids. The CDR3 reads CATSGGTSVGQFF. In DNA form, the CDR3 reads TGTGCCACCAGTGGCGGGACTAGCGTAGGCCAGTTCTTC.

The chain has TRBV2 and TRBJ1-3; D remains ambiguous. The V gene lost 9 bases and the J gene lost 7 bases, with 10 bases spanning the gap. CDR3 length: 11 amino acids. The germline gives CDR1 SNHLY, CDR2 FYNNEI. CDR3 sequence reads: CASGSHNTIYF. The CDR3 bases are TGTGCCAGTGGGAGCCACAACACCATATATTTT.

The CDR3 nucleotides are TGTGCCAGCAGCCAAAAACTAGCGGGGGGGTTGAGGGAGACCCAGTACTTC. Its translation is CASSQKLAGGLRETQYF. V is TRBV3-1 (or the pseudogene TRBV3-2) and J is TRBJ2-5; 13 bases match TRBD2. The CDR3 covers 17 residues. With 2 bases clipped from V and 5 bases from J, the junction kept 8 bases outside the gene matches. The V gene's germline CDR1 is LGHDT and CDR2 YNNKEL (reference sequence).

The chain is built from TRBV5-1 and TRBJ2-7; 7 positions agree with TRBD1. J was trimmed by 6 bases and V by 1 base; bases with no gene match: 16. The CDR3 loop spans 17 amino acids. Germline V gene data show CDR1 as SGHRS and CDR2 as YFSETQ. In DNA form, the CDR3 reads TGCGCCAGCAGCTTGCGCCCTGAGGGGGCGTTTCTTTCCGAGCAGTACTTC. This gives the protein CASSLRPEGAFLSEQYF.

The J gene is TRBJ1-4, the V gene TRBV11-3, with D perhaps matching TRBD1 (6 bases). V dropped 2 bases and J dropped 3 bases, with 10 bases sitting between them. The CDR3 sequence is 15 residues long. Germline V gives CDR1 SGHNT, CDR2 YENEEA. CDR3 amino acids: CASSLNGQSNEKLFF. The DNA of the CDR3 is TGTGCCAGCAGCTTAAACGGACAGTCTAATGAAAAACTGTTTTTT.

Note on this clone: Other DNA sequences in the same sample also yield this CDR3. V and J are TRBV27 and TRBJ1-5; D possibly corresponds to TRBD1 (6 bases). This CDR3 has 15 amino acids. Per germline, CDR1 MNHEY and CDR2 SMNVEV (reference sequence). Trimming cost V 4 bases and J 2 bases, with 12 bases left between them. The CDR3 is CASSSLGGGNQPQHF. CDR3 nucleotide sequence: TGTGCCAGCAGTTCGCTAGGGGGGGGCAATCAGCCCCAGCATTTT.

J is TRBJ2-1 and V is TRBV20-1, with 7 bases fitting TRBD2. J gave up 13 bases and V 3 bases, and 18 bases lay outside the gene matches. From germline, CDR1 is DFQATT and CDR2 SNEGSKA (reference sequence). The CDR3 consists of 15 residues. The CDR3 is CSASFGLAVSTGQFF. In nucleotides, the CDR3 is TGCAGTGCTAGTTTTGGTCTAGCGGTATCTACGGGACAGTTCTTC.

This clone was seen only a few times. The chain carries TRBV20-1 and TRBJ2-1, with 7 bases that match TRBD1. The CDR3 is 14 residues long. Germline CDR1 DFQATT, CDR2 SNEGSKA (reference sequence). V trimming: 3 bases; J trimming: 1 base; junction bases outside the gene matches: 3. The CDR3 region is CSASTGQSYNEQFF. CDR3 in DNA: TGCAGTGCTAGTACGGGACAGTCCTACAATGAGCAGTTCTTC.

The chain employs TRBV7-9 and TRBJ2-7, with 7 bases matching TRBD2. Germline assignment: CDR1 SEHNR and CDR2 FQNEAQ (reference sequence). V gave up 5 bases and J gave up 7 bases; unmatched junction bases: 14. CDR3 length: 15 residues. As DNA, the CDR3 is TGTGCCAGCAGCCTTACACTAAGACTAGCTGGAGAGCAGTACTTC. It yields the protein CASSLTLRLAGEQYF.

As DNA, the CDR3 is TGCGCCAGCAGTCCAACTAGCGGGGCGGGTGACACAGATACGCAGTATTTT. Encoded protein: CASSPTSGAGDTDTQYF. The chain couples TRBV5-1 to TRBJ2-3; 10 positions match TRBD2. The J segment lost 2 bases and the V segment lost 5 bases, leaving 11 bases of the junction unmatched. The CDR3 has 17 amino acids. The V gene's germline CDR1 is SGHRS and CDR2 YFSETQ.

This chain uses TRBV18 with TRBJ2-7, with 10 bases matching TRBD1. Germline CDR1 and CDR2: KGHSH and LQKENI. The CDR3 runs 13 residues. V trimming: 6 bases; J trimming: 5 bases; junction bases outside the gene matches: 4. DNA for the CDR3: TGTGCCAGCTCCCCGGGACAGGGGAACGAGCAGTACTTC. Its translation is CASSPGQGNEQYF.

Many counts were recorded for this clone. The chain uses TRBV30 and TRBJ1-6, with 9 bases lining up with TRBD1. This CDR3 spans 18 amino acids. The germline gives CDR1 GTSNPN, CDR2 SVGIG (reference sequence). CDR3 coding DNA: TGTGCGGGGGGACAGGGAAATTCCCGGGACCCGGTGAATTCACCCCTCCACTTT. Translating gives CAGGQGNSRDPVNSPLHF.

V and J are TRBV5-3 and TRBJ2-5; maybe TRBD2 (6 bases). TRBV5-3 counts as an open reading frame of uncertain function. The V end lost 4 bases, the J end lost 7 bases, and 17 bases lay between the germline ends. The CDR3 sequence is 14 residues long. The CDR3, as DNA: TGTGCCAGAAGCCCTCGCCCGCCCGGGGGGACCCAGTACTTC. Its translation: CARSPRPPGGTQYF.

The genes are TRBV7-6 and TRBJ1-2; 7 bases align to TRBD1. V gave up 2 bases and J gave up 1 base; unmatched junction bases: 7. The CDR3 has 16 residues. Germline CDR1 is SGHVS and CDR2 is FNYEAQ. The CDR3, as DNA: TGTGCCAGCAGCTTACTGACCGGGACAGATAACTATGGCTACACCTTC. Translation gives CASSLLTGTDNYGYTF.

As DNA, the CDR3 is TGTGCCAGCAGGGTAGGGGACAATGAGCAGTTCTTC. It translates to CASRVGDNEQFF. The genes are TRBV2 and TRBJ2-1; D possibly corresponds to TRBD1 (5 bases). CDR3 length equals 12 residues. Trimming cost V 6 bases and J 5 bases, with 8 bases left between them. Germline CDR1 and CDR2: SNHLY and FYNNEI.

The CDR3 is CASSLGRYSYEQYF. CDR3 in DNA: TGTGCCAGCAGCTTAGGCAGATATTCCTACGAGCAGTACTTC. This chain connects TRBV13 to TRBJ2-7; D remains unclear. The CDR3 covers 14 residues. The germline CDR1 and CDR2 sequences are PRHDT and FYEKMQ (reference sequence). V dropped 0 bases and J dropped 1 base, with 7 bases sitting between them. Supplemented by reference TRBV13 and TRBJ2-7, the full variable domain reads AAGVIQSPRHLIKEKRETATLKCYPIPRHDTVYWYQQGPGQDPQFLISFYEKMQSDKGSIPDRFSAQQFSDYHSELNMSSLELGDSALYFCASSLGRYSYEQYFGPGTRLTVT.

This clone has a single count. V gene TRBV29-1 combines with J gene TRBJ1-2, with 8 bases identical to TRBD1. CDR3 length equals 14 residues. Germline assignment: CDR1 SQVTM and CDR2 ANQGSEA. J was trimmed by 7 bases and V by 3 bases; bases with no gene match: 10. CDR3 sequence: CSVEKPQGAFGYTF. The CDR3 region has the DNA TGCAGCGTTGAGAAACCCCAGGGGGCATTTGGCTACACCTTC.

This rearrangement joins TRBV6-4 to TRBJ1-1; no clear D gene. Germline CDR1 is MRHNA and CDR2 is SNTAGT. The CDR3 extends over 13 amino acids. V was cut by 8 bases and J by 0 bases, with 10 bases left in between. CDR3 nucleotides: TGTGCCAGCCCCGGTTATCTGAACACTGAAGCTTTCTTT. It translates to CASPGYLNTEAFF.

CDR3 bases: TGCGCCAGCAGCTTGGGCCCGGGACTAGCGGGCCTCTCCTACGAGCAGTACTTC. Translated, it gives CASSLGPGLAGLSYEQYF. The chain carries TRBV5-1 and TRBJ2-7; 12 bases match TRBD2. The CDR3 loop spans 18 amino acids. CDR1 is SGHRS, CDR2 YFSETQ, per germline. V dropped 0 bases and J dropped 0; count of bases not matched to a gene: 7.

The chain has TRBV4-1 and TRBJ2-1, with 13 nucleotides matching TRBD2. Germline V gene data show CDR1 as MGHRA and CDR2 as YSYEKL. The CDR3 covers 15 residues. The ends lost 3 bases at V and 7 bases at J; junction bases unmatched: 3. The CDR3 nucleotides are TGCGCCAGCAGCCATGGACTAGCGGGGGAGAATGAGCAGTTCTTC. This sequence encodes CASSHGLAGENEQFF.

The chain uses TRBV18 and TRBJ2-1; 13 bases fit TRBD2. Germline values: CDR1 KGHSH, CDR2 LQKENI. The J segment lost 8 bases and the V segment lost 3 bases, leaving 7 bases of the junction unmatched. The CDR3 is 16 residues long. The CDR3 region is CASSPRGLAGADEQFF. The CDR3, as DNA: TGTGCCAGCTCACCCCGTGGACTAGCGGGAGCCGATGAGCAGTTCTTC.

This clone appeared once. This CDR3 is also generated by other DNA sequences in the sample. The chain carries TRBV11-2 and TRBJ2-3; no firm D call. Germline V gives CDR1 SGHAT, CDR2 FQNNGV. The CDR3 spans 13 residues. V dropped 3 bases and J dropped 2 bases, with 6 bases sitting between them. As DNA, the CDR3 is TGTGCCAGCAGCTTGGGCCCCACAGATACGCAGTATTTT. Translating it yields CASSLGPTDTQYF.

CDR3 sequence: CASTVSGDGEQYF. CDR3 bases: TGTGCCAGCACCGTGTCAGGGGACGGCGAGCAGTACTTC. The chain carries TRBV2 and TRBJ2-7, with a tentative D call TRBD1 (6 bases). The germline CDR1 and CDR2 sequences are SNHLY and FYNNEI. The V end lost 7 bases, the J end lost 6 bases, and 16 bases lay between the germline ends. This CDR3 has 13 amino acids.

There are a few counts of this clone. This sequence joins TRBV5-1 and TRBJ1-2; TRBD1 matches at 8 bases. The CDR3 is 13 residues long. The junction had 6 bases not matched to a gene; V was cut back by 3 bases and J by 8 bases. Per germline, CDR1 SGHRS and CDR2 YFSETQ. The CDR3 bases are TGCGCCAGCAGCTCCCGGACAGGGTGGGGCTACACCTTC. Encoded protein: CASSSRTGWGYTF.

The sample holds one count of this clone. V and J are TRBV5-1 and TRBJ1-5, with 7 bases aligning to TRBD1. Germline V gene data show CDR1 as SGHRS and CDR2 as YFSETQ. The CDR3 sequence is 14 residues long. With V trimmed by 4 bases and J by 4 bases, 5 bases remained unmatched. The DNA for the CDR3 is TGCGCCAGCAGCACGGGGACAGAGAATCAGCCCCAGCATTTT. Its protein product is CASSTGTENQPQHF.

V and J are TRBV10-1 and TRBJ2-5; 8 bases agree with TRBD2. V shed 4 bases, J shed 3 bases, and the junction held 4 bases outside the gene matches. Germline-derived CDR1 and CDR2 are WNHNN and SYGVQD (reference sequence). CDR3 length: 14 residues. The CDR3 DNA reads as TGCGCCAGCAGTGCGGTTAGCGGGGAAGAGACCCAGTACTTC. Protein: CASSAVSGEETQYF.

The rearrangement uses TRBV15 and TRBJ1-3; D not resolved. Trimming cost V 6 bases and J 0 bases, with 12 bases left between them. Germline lookup yields CDR1 LNHNV and CDR2 YYDKDF (reference sequence). The CDR3 is 15 amino acids. The chain's CDR3 is CATSSTAFSGNTIYF. The CDR3 DNA reads TGTGCCACCAGTTCCACAGCTTTCTCTGGAAACACCATATATTTT. The full variable domain, completed using reference TRBV15 and TRBJ1-3, is DAMVIQNPRYQVTQFGKPVTLSCSQTLNHNVMYWYQQKSSQAPKLLFHYYDKDFNNEADTPDNFQSRRPNTSFCFLDIRSPGLGDTAMYLCATSSTAFSGNTIYFGEGSWLTVV.